This TCR beta chain was profiled in a study of read filtering for tumor transcriptome and immune sequencing. The library was built from roughly 400 ng RNA with molecular barcoded adaptors for alpha/delta and beta/gamma chains. TCRdb independently ran MiXCR on the reads; one entry per CDR3 protein. Of around 130,000 distinct CDR3 sequences in the sample, less than 15% were seen once. Ten or more counts support this clonotype. In germline, CDR1 is DFQATT, CDR2 SNEGSKA (reference sequence). The CDR3 covers 14 residues. The V end was cut by 4 bases, the J end by 0 bases, with 13 bases between. V usage is TRBV20-1 and J usage is TRBJ2-7; D gene ambiguous. The source is a donor aged 40 or older with multiple myeloma. The sample comprised a population of CD138-negative cells sorted from bone marrow. The CDR3 nucleotides are TGCAGTGCTACGACTCGCGAGAGCTCCTACGAGCAGTACTTC. Translating gives CSATTRESSYEQYF.